A selection of T cell receptor beta chains follows, all from one sample in a study of identical twins. TCRdb passed the 5' RACE reads through MiXCR, listing each CDR3 protein once. The sample lists approximately 490,000 distinct CDR3 sequences, approximately 20% occurring once. This sample was shared with a second study, whose subject was yellow fever vaccine responses in identical twins.

Sequences were obtained from CD4+ T cells sorted from blood. Receptor source: a woman aged 18-30 years in good health. The CDR3 runs from the conserved cysteine through the conserved F or W. D genes are given only for firm matches. Some rows mark clone size as missing; the rest say once, few, many or name a class of expanded clone.

>NA|TRBJ2-2|TRBV10-3|NA
TGTGCCATCAGCCTGGCCACTCCGAACACCGGGGAGCTGTTTTTT
CAISLATPNTGELFF
>NA|TRBJ2-3|TRBV5-1|NA
TGCGCCAGCAATGCGGGCCTCTTCACAGATACGCAGTATTTT
CASNAGLFTDTQYF
>few|TRBJ1-2|TRBV12-3/TRBV12-4|NA
TGTGCCAGCACCCCCTCGGGTAGGAATTCCTATGGCTACACCTTC
CASTPSGRNSYGYTF
>few|TRBJ2-1|TRBV5-1|NA
TGCGCCAGCAGCCGCCCCGGCGGGGGCAACAATGAGCAGTTCTTC
CASSRPGGGNNEQFF
>NA|TRBJ1-6|TRBV20-1|NA
TGCAGTGCCCGCGGGACTGGACAGAATTCACCCCTCCACTTT
CSARGTGQNSPLHF
>NA|TRBJ2-2|TRBV7-9|NA
TGTGCCCCCATGGGGGAGAACACCGGGGAGCTGTTTTTT
CAPMGENTGELFF
>NA|TRBJ2-5|TRBV12-3/TRBV12-4|TRBD2
TGTGCCAGCAGCGAATCTAGCGGGGGGCCGGAGACCCAGTACTTC
CASSESSGGPETQYF
>few|TRBJ2-1|TRBV5-8|NA
TGTGCCAGCAGCCTACCACTGACTAGATTGGGGCAGTTCTTC
CASSLPLTRLGQFF
>few|TRBJ2-5|TRBV10-3|TRBD2
TGTGCCATCAGTGCGGCGGGAGTAGAGGTGGAGACCCAGTACTTC
CAISAAGVEVETQYF
>NA|TRBJ2-1|TRBV7-9|NA
TGTGCCAGCAGTTTGACCGGGACATGGTTCGGTGAGCAGTTCTTC
CASSLTGTWFGEQFF
>NA|TRBJ2-3|TRBV29-1|TRBD2
TGCAGCGTTGAAGGGCCTAGCGGGCGAGATACGCAGTATTTT
CSVEGPSGRDTQYF
>NA|TRBJ2-7|TRBV25-1|NA
TGTGCCAGCAGCTTTAGAATAGCAGGGGAAGAGCAGTACTGGAGCCAGTACTTC
CASSFRIAGEEQYWSQYF
>few|TRBJ2-1|TRBV3-1|TRBD2
TGTGCCAGCAGCCAAGTTACTAGCGGGAGTGTGGGACGTGAGCAGTTCTTC
CASSQVTSGSVGREQFF
>few|TRBJ2-2|TRBV5-1|NA
TGCGCCAGCAGCTTTGGGGGCTCCCCGAACACCGGGGAGCTGTTTTTT
CASSFGGSPNTGELFF
>many|TRBJ1-1|TRBV12-3/TRBV12-4|NA
TGTGCCAGCAGTTTCAGTCCGAACACTGAAGCTTTCTTT
CASSFSPNTEAFF
>few|TRBJ2-7|TRBV27|TRBD2
TGTGCCAGCAGTTTAAGGACGGGAGGTTTCTACGAGCAGTACTTC
CASSLRTGGFYEQYF
>NA|TRBJ2-5|TRBV4-1|NA
TGCGCCAGCAGCCAAGTCCCCGGGTTTGGGGAGACCCAGTACTTC
CASSQVPGFGETQYF
>NA|TRBJ2-1|TRBV19|TRBD2
TGTGCCAGTAGTCCAGCGGGAGCAATCTACAATGAGCAGTTCTTC
CASSPAGAIYNEQFF
>few|TRBJ2-5|TRBV5-5|TRBD1
TGTGCCAGCAGCACCCGGACAGGGAGTGAGACCCAGTACTTC
CASSTRTGSETQYF
>NA|TRBJ1-2|TRBV2|TRBD1
TGTGCCAGCAGTGGCGGACAGGGGCCCTTCTATGGCTACACCTTC
CASSGGQGPFYGYTF
>NA|TRBJ2-3|TRBV20-1|NA
TGCAGTGCTAGAGGACTATTAGATACGCAGTATTTT
CSARGLLDTQYF
>NA|TRBJ2-5|TRBV12-3/TRBV12-4|TRBD2
TGTGCCAGCAGTCCAACACGGACTAGCATAGAGACCCAGTACTTC
CASSPTRTSIETQYF
>NA|TRBJ2-1|TRBV11-2|NA
TGTGCCAGCAGCTTAGAGCCGGTAGGAATGGGGAATGAGCAGTTCTTC
CASSLEPVGMGNEQFF
>NA|TRBJ2-2|TRBV7-9|TRBD2
TGTGCCAGCAGCGGAACTAGCGGATACACCGGGGAGCTGTTTTTT
CASSGTSGYTGELFF
>few|TRBJ2-2|TRBV4-1|TRBD1
TGCGCCAGCAGCCAAGGGCCGGACAGGGCGAACACCGGGGAGCTGTTTTTT
CASSQGPDRANTGELFF
>NA|TRBJ2-7|TRBV29-1|TRBD1
TGCAGCGGCCCGGGACAGGGTCTCTATAACCCCAACGAGCAGTACTTC
CSGPGQGLYNPNEQYF
>NA|TRBJ2-5|TRBV25-1|TRBD2
TGTGCCAGCAGTGACCCGGGACTAGCAAAAGAGACCCAGTACTTC
CASSDPGLAKETQYF
>NA|TRBJ1-5|TRBV4-1|NA
TGCGCCAGCAGCCAAGATTTGGTTATCAATCAGCCCCAGCATTTT
CASSQDLVINQPQHF
>few|TRBJ2-1|TRBV5-1|NA
TGCGCCAGCAGCTTGGTTGAGGGCCTCTCCTACAATGAGCAGTTCTTC
CASSLVEGLSYNEQFF
>NA|TRBJ2-7|TRBV4-1|NA
TGCGCCAGCAGCCAACAAATTTCGTCCCACCCCAACTACGAGCAGTACTTC
CASSQQISSHPNYEQYF
>NA|TRBJ2-7|TRBV6-2/TRBV6-3|TRBD1
TGTGCCAGCATGGGCGCCGGGACAGGGTCCTACGAGCAGTACTTC
CASMGAGTGSYEQYF
>few|TRBJ1-3|TRBV11-2|TRBD1
TGTGCCAGCAGCTTATCGGACAGGGCGGCAAACACCATATATTTT
CASSLSDRAANTIYF
>NA|TRBJ2-1|TRBV4-1|NA
TGCGCCAGCAGCCAAGAGAGAACAGGGAAGGGGTACAATGAGCAGTTCTTC
CASSQERTGKGYNEQFF
>few|TRBJ2-7|TRBV7-9|NA
TGTGCCAGCAGCAACCCCTCTGGGGGCAACGAGCAGTACTTC
CASSNPSGGNEQYF
>NA|TRBJ2-1|TRBV20-1|NA
TGCAGTGCCGCCCCCCCTACGAACAATGAGCAGTTCTTC
CSAAPPTNNEQFF
>NA|TRBJ2-3|TRBV7-2|NA
TGTGCCAGCAGACCAACAGATACGCAGTATTTT
CASRPTDTQYF
>few|TRBJ2-2|TRBV11-2|TRBD1
TGTGCCAGCAGCTTTAGGGGGCGGACCGGGGAGCTGTTTTTT
CASSFRGRTGELFF
>few|TRBJ2-1|TRBV5-4|NA
TGTGCCAGCAGCTTGGGTTCGGAAAATGAGCAGTTCTTC
CASSLGSENEQFF
>NA|TRBJ1-1|TRBV7-9|NA
TGTGCCAGCAGCTCCCAGGGAGGGCCTGCTTTCTTT
CASSSQGGPAFF
>few|TRBJ2-1|TRBV29-1|NA
TGCAGCGTTGAGGAGTGGGGGACCCCCTCCTACAATGAGCAGTTCTTC
CSVEEWGTPSYNEQFF
>few|TRBJ2-7|TRBV7-9|NA
TGTGCCAGCAGCTTATGGAGGTCCGAGCAGTACTTC
CASSLWRSEQYF
>many|TRBJ2-5|TRBV5-1|TRBD2
TGCGCCAGCAGCTTGGAAGGACTAGACCAAGAGACCCAGTACTTC
CASSLEGLDQETQYF
>NA|TRBJ2-2|TRBV5-1|NA
TGCGCCAGCAGCTGGCTAGACACGAACACCGGGGAGCTGTTTTTT
CASSWLDTNTGELFF
>NA|TRBJ2-1|TRBV27|NA
TGTGCCAGCACCTTAGGGGGGTTGGATGAGCAGTTCTTC
CASTLGGLDEQFF
>few|TRBJ1-1|TRBV6-1|NA
TGTGCCAGCAGCCCCGAGATACGGATCAACACTGAAGCTTTCTTT
CASSPEIRINTEAFF
>NA|TRBJ2-3|TRBV25-1|NA
TGTGCCAGCAGTGAAAGGGTCACAGATACGCAGTATTTT
CASSERVTDTQYF
>few|TRBJ2-5|TRBV6-5|NA
TGTGCCAGCAGTTACTCCAGGGGGGGGTACCAAGAGACCCAGTACTTC
CASSYSRGGYQETQYF
>NA|TRBJ2-7|TRBV14|TRBD2
TGTGCCAGCAGCCACGGTCGTAGGGGACTAGTTTTGCCGAGAACCTACGAGCAGTACTTC
CASSHGRRGLVLPRTYEQYF
>few|TRBJ1-1|TRBV3-1|TRBD1
TGTGCCAGCAGCCGCTACTACCAGACAGGGAATGAAGCTTTCTTT
CASSRYYQTGNEAFF
>once|TRBJ2-5|TRBV7-6|NA
TGTGCCAGCAGCATAATAGTGGACCCGGAGACCCAGTACTTC
CASSIIVDPETQYF
>NA|TRBJ1-1|TRBV5-1|TRBD1
TGCGCCAGCAGCTGGAGACAGGGTAGGACTGAAGCTTTCTTT
CASSWRQGRTEAFF